One sample yielded the 32 T cell receptor beta chains listed below, sequenced in a study of vaccination and CD4 T cells after COVID-19 (dated by TCRdb to the early 2020s). Library creation used PCR. Instrument used: Illumina iSeq 100. DNA from cultured CD4+ T cells was subjected to TCR sequencing with the Oncomine TCR Beta short-read assay at the Johns Hopkins FTIC core. TCRdb handled the public reads itself, with Q25 trimming in fastp and clone calling in MiXCR, and kept productive beta chains. Identical CDR3 proteins give one entry, which carries the most common genes and DNA. This sample holds 8,000 or so distinct CDR3 sequences; under 30% were observed only once. Jointly, the top ten make up approximately 30% of the sample. This specimen's treatment or condition label, per the study, means: approximately 10-day PBMC culture with coronavirus spike peptide pools or control peptides (ViraFEST assay). CD4+ T cells from unexposed donors were collected before the COVID-19 pandemic (2011-2018).

Their cognate antigens are unknown. The sequencing sample was made of CD4+ T cells from blood, cultured in vitro. These receptor sequences come from a human donor in good health.

This clonotype came up once. The V gene is TRBV10-3, the J gene TRBJ1-3; no reliable D call. The CDR3 has 17 residues. Trimming left V 6 bases short and J 0 bases short, with 18 bases between. Germline CDR1 ENHRY, CDR2 SYGVKD. CDR3 coding DNA: TGTGCCATCAGCCTTCCACCAACCTCTGGCTCTGGAAACACCATATATTTT. It yields the protein CAISLPPTSGSGNTIYF.

There are a few counts of this clonotype. V is TRBV20-1 and J is TRBJ2-6; 8 bases align to TRBD1. The CDR3 spans 16 residues. With 4 bases clipped from V and 0 bases from J, the junction kept 5 bases outside the gene matches. Germline values: CDR1 DFQATT, CDR2 SNEGSKA (reference sequence). CDR3 nucleotide sequence: TGCAGTGCTACAGACAGGGGAGTCTCTGGGGCCAACGTCCTGACTTTC. Residues: CSATDRGVSGANVLTF.

This clonotype was picked up a small number of times. V and J are TRBV24-1 and TRBJ1-2; D remains unclear. Trimming removed 3 bases from V and 4 bases from J, with 5 bases in between. CDR1 is KGHDR and CDR2 is SFDVKD in the germline V gene. The CDR3 spans 12 residues. The DNA for the CDR3 is TGTGCCACCAGTGATCCAGTCTATGGCTACACCTTC. It is translated as CATSDPVYGYTF.

This clonotype was counted only a few times. Here the CDR3 DNA reads TGTGCCAGCATAATCGGACTAGCGGGGGTCTACGAGCAGTACTTC. Translation: CASIIGLAGVYEQYF. The chain couples TRBV6-2 or TRBV6-3 to TRBJ2-7; 13 bases are shared with TRBD2. V lost 7 bases and J lost 3; bases outside the gene matches: 6. The CDR3 contains 15 residues. The germline V gene has CDR1 MNHEY and CDR2 SVGEGT.

This clonotype counts as large. This chain uses TRBV21-1 with TRBJ1-1; the table names TRBD1, a call not compared with the DNA. TRBV21-1 is deemed a pseudogene. The CDR3 sequence is 15 residues long. CDR3 in DNA: TGTGCCAGCAGCAAAGATAGGGGGCAGAACACTGAAGCTTTCTTT. Translating gives CASSKDRGQNTEAFF.

This chain links TRBV4-1 with TRBJ2-3; D call uncertain. The CDR3 sequence is 14 residues long. The germline CDR1 and CDR2 sequences are MGHRA and YSYEKL. V lost 0 bases and J 4 bases, leaving 8 bases between the germline ends. The CDR3 is CASSQEAVADTQYF. The DNA for the CDR3 is TGCGCCAGCAGCCAAGAGGCGGTCGCAGATACGCAGTATTTT.

V and J are TRBV2 and TRBJ1-6; D is ambiguous. Trimming removed 8 bases at V and 0 bases at J, with 5 bases between. The CDR3 runs to 13 residues. The V gene's germline CDR1 is SNHLY and CDR2 FYNNEI. In DNA form, the CDR3 reads TGTGCCAGCCAGGTCTCCTATAATTCACCCCTCCACTTT. Translation: CASQVSYNSPLHF.

The sample holds a few counts of this clonotype. The rearrangement links TRBV27 to TRBJ1-6, with 7 bases matching TRBD1. Germline assignment: CDR1 MNHEY and CDR2 SMNVEV (reference sequence). The CDR3 consists of 18 residues. V dropped 5 bases and J dropped 3; count of bases not matched to a gene: 13. The CDR3 bases are TGTGCCAGCAGTACCCTACAGGGGCAGGTCATCTATAATTCACCCCTCCACTTT. This sequence encodes CASSTLQGQVIYNSPLHF.

This chain links TRBV20-1 with TRBJ1-2, with 7 bases fitting TRBD1. The CDR3 is 12 residues long. The germline gives CDR1 DFQATT, CDR2 SNEGSKA (reference sequence). CDR3 DNA sequence: TGCGGAGCCGGGACAGCAAACTATGGCTACACCTTC. Residues: CGAGTANYGYTF.

A few counts support this clonotype. The rearrangement uses TRBV6-1 and TRBJ1-1, with D maybe TRBD1 (6 bases). Between the trimmed V and J ends, which lost 5 bases and 0 bases, there was a span of 13 bases. This CDR3 comprises 15 residues. The germline gives CDR1 MNHNS, CDR2 SASEGT. CDR3 sequence: CASSLGGGLNTEAFF. The CDR3 DNA reads as TGTGCCAGCAGTCTAGGGGGGGGGTTGAACACTGAAGCTTTCTTT.

The rearrangement links TRBV20-1 to TRBJ1-1; the D is unclear. The CDR3 contains 15 residues. The germline V gene encodes CDR1 DFQATT and CDR2 SNEGSKA (reference sequence). The germline V and J ends were trimmed by 3 bases and 5 bases, with 19 bases remaining between them. CDR3 bases: TGCAGTGCTAGTTCCTCCAGCGGGGTTGGGACTGAAGCTTTCTTT. It encodes CSASSSSGVGTEAFF.

This clonotype was counted a few times. The V and J genes are TRBV7-7 and TRBJ2-5; 10 bases match TRBD2. Germline V gene data show CDR1 as SSHAT and CDR2 as FNYEAQ (reference sequence). The CDR3 contains 15 residues. The junction had 1 base not matched to a gene; V was cut back by 2 bases and J by 1 base. CDR3 DNA sequence: TGTGCCAGCAGCTTAACTAGCGGGGTCCAAGAGACCCAGTACTTC. Translation gives CASSLTSGVQETQYF. Complete variable domain (other parts from reference TRBV7-7 and TRBJ2-5): GAGVSQSPRYKVTKRGQDVTLRCDPISSHATLYWYQQALGQGPEFLTYFNYEAQPDKSGLPSDRFSAERPEGSISTLTIQRTEQRDSAMYRCASSLTSGVQETQYFGPGTRLLVL.

This clonotype was detected a few times. The V and J genes are TRBV7-2 and TRBJ1-3; no clear D. The CDR3 sequence is 16 residues long. From germline, CDR1 is SGHTA and CDR2 FQGNSA. V was trimmed by 5 bases and J by 0 bases, leaving 14 bases between them. The CDR3 DNA is TGTGCCAGCAGCCCAACCGGAACCCACTCTGGAAACACCATATATTTT. Its translation is CASSPTGTHSGNTIYF.

This sequence joins TRBV18 and TRBJ1-1, with a possible D match to TRBD1 (5 bases). The germline gives CDR1 KGHSH, CDR2 LQKENI. V was clipped by 5 bases and J by 3 bases, with 10 bases between them. The CDR3 spans 13 residues. CDR3 bases: TGTGCCAGCTCATCGGGGGGTGACACTGAAGCTTTCTTT. The encoded protein is CASSSGGDTEAFF.

The chain couples TRBV4-2 to TRBJ2-7; TRBD2 matches at 9 bases. The CDR3 is 17 residues long. The ends lost 0 bases at V and 3 bases at J; junction bases unmatched: 9. Per germline, CDR1 LGHNA and CDR2 YNFKEQ. The CDR3, as DNA: TGTGCCAGCAGCCAAGAAATAGCGGGGGATAACTTCTACGAGCAGTACTTC. Amino acid sequence: CASSQEIAGDNFYEQYF.

There are a few counts of this clonotype. V usage is TRBV7-3 and J usage is TRBJ2-3, with 7 bases lining up with TRBD2. Germline trimming cut 2 bases from V and 5 bases from J; bases unmatched to any gene: 7. CDR1 SGHTA and CDR2 FQGTGA come from the germline V gene. The CDR3 has 15 amino acids. The CDR3 loop reads CASSLLVAGLDTQYF. As DNA, the CDR3 is TGTGCCAGCAGCTTATTGGTAGCGGGTTTAGATACGCAGTATTTT.

The J gene is TRBJ1-3, the V gene TRBV6-5; D uncertain. There are 14 residues in the CDR3. The V end lost 0 bases, the J end lost 2 bases, and 5 bases lay between the germline ends. Germline V gives CDR1 MNHEY, CDR2 SVGAGI. The CDR3, as DNA: TGTGCCAGCAGTTACTCAGGGACTGGAAACACCATATATTTT. Its translation is CASSYSGTGNTIYF.

The J gene is TRBJ2-7, the V gene TRBV6-1; perhaps TRBD1 as D (6 bases). Trimming removed 3 bases at V and 0 bases at J, with 12 bases between. Per the germline V gene, CDR1 is MNHNS and CDR2 is SASEGT. The CDR3 loop spans 15 amino acids. This CDR3 reads CASSDKGDLSYEQYF. CDR3 DNA sequence: TGTGCCAGCAGTGACAAGGGGGACCTCTCCTACGAGCAGTACTTC.

This clonotype was observed once. V gene TRBV2 combines with J gene TRBJ1-1, with 8 bases fitting TRBD1. CDR1 is SNHLY, CDR2 FYNNEI, per germline. This CDR3 region has 14 residues. The junction had 4 bases not matched to a gene; V was cut back by 7 bases and J by 0 bases. The CDR3 bases are TGTGCCAGCACCAGGGACAGGCTGAACACTGAAGCTTTCTTT. Translation: CASTRDRLNTEAFF. Full variable domain (remainder filled in from reference TRBV2 and TRBJ1-1): EPEVTQTPSHQVTQMGQEVILRCVPISNHLYFYWYRQILGQKVEFLVSFYNNEISEKSEIFDDQFSVERPDGSNFTLKIRSTKLEDSAMYFCASTRDRLNTEAFFGQGTRLTVV.

The chain joins TRBV7-9 to TRBJ2-7; D is unresolved. CDR3 length: 15 residues. V was cut by 5 bases and J by 0 bases, with 14 bases left in between. CDR1 is SEHNR, CDR2 FQNEAQ, per germline (reference sequence). DNA for the CDR3: TGTGCCAGCAGCATTAACGCAGCCCGCTCCTACGAGCAGTACTTC. It specifies CASSINAARSYEQYF.

By frequency in the sample, this clonotype is medium-sized. The chain joins TRBV27 to TRBJ1-2; no definite D call. Germline-derived CDR1 and CDR2 are MNHEY and SMNVEV (reference sequence). The V end was cut by 2 bases, the J end by 4 bases, with 8 bases between. This CDR3 comprises 13 residues. The CDR3 DNA reads TGTGCCAGCAGTTTAGGACCGATCTATGGCTACACCTTC. This sequence encodes CASSLGPIYGYTF.

This clonotype was seen only a few times. The chain links TRBV20-1 to TRBJ2-7; D is uncertain. V lost 5 bases to trimming and J lost 1 base, with 9 bases between them. Germline V gene data show CDR1 as DFQATT and CDR2 as SNEGSKA (reference sequence). The CDR3 sequence is 12 residues long. The CDR3 sequence is CSAPDLSYEQYF. The CDR3 DNA follows: TGCAGTGCTCCTGACCTGTCCTACGAGCAGTACTTC.

This clonotype occurred a few times. This rearrangement joins TRBV7-9 to TRBJ1-1, with TRBD1 matching over 8 bases. CDR1 is SEHNR and CDR2 is FQNEAQ in the germline V gene (reference sequence). The CDR3 has 14 amino acids. The V and J ends lost 6 bases and 10 bases, in that order; junction bases with no gene match: 13. CDR3 bases: TGTGCCAGCAGGCAAACGAATCGACAGGGGCTAGCTTTCTTT. Amino acids: CASRQTNRQGLAFF.

V usage is TRBV18 and J usage is TRBJ2-7; the D gene could be TRBD1 or TRBD2 (5 bases each). This CDR3 contains 13 residues. Per the germline V gene, CDR1 is KGHSH and CDR2 is LQKENI. V lost 2 bases to trimming and J lost 5 bases, with 10 bases between them. CDR3 sequence (DNA): TGTGCCAGCTCACCAGGGGGTCCCGACGAGCAGTACTTC. It is translated as CASSPGGPDEQYF.

This clonotype was detected only a few times. V gene TRBV25-1 combines with J gene TRBJ1-6; D possibly corresponds to TRBD1 (6 bases). The ends were cut back, 2 bases at V and 9 bases at J, with 11 bases in the middle. The germline V gene has CDR1 MGHDK and CDR2 SYGVNS. The CDR3 has 14 amino acids. CDR3 residues: CASSERGAISPLHF. The CDR3 DNA reads TGTGCCAGCAGTGAACGGGGGGCGATTTCACCCCTCCACTTT.

V gene TRBV7-9 combines with J gene TRBJ1-1; D not resolved. CDR3 length: 15 residues. Germline values: CDR1 SEHNR, CDR2 FQNEAQ (reference sequence). V lost 3 bases and J lost 1, with 12 bases in between. As DNA, the CDR3 is TGTGCCAGCAGCTTGCCAAGTGAAGGGAACACTGAAGCTTTCTTT. This encodes CASSLPSEGNTEAFF.

This clonotype is judged large (0.1 to 1%). V and J are TRBV7-2 and TRBJ1-5; D possibly corresponds to TRBD1 (6 bases). The CDR3 has 15 residues. V lost 8 bases and J lost 5, with 19 bases in between. CDR1 SGHTA and CDR2 FQGNSA come from the germline V gene. This chain's CDR3 is CASPGRGEYDQPQHF. In DNA, the CDR3 is TGTGCCAGCCCCGGAAGGGGGGAGTATGATCAGCCCCAGCATTTT.

This clonotype came up a few times. The chain has TRBV10-2 and TRBJ1-5; 7 bases fit TRBD1. From germline, CDR1 is WSHSY and CDR2 SAAADI. The CDR3 runs to 14 residues. V gave up 8 bases and J gave up 4 bases; unmatched junction bases: 8. CDR3 DNA sequence: TGCGCCAGCGCGGGGACAGAACTGAATCAGCCCCAGCATTTT. Encoded protein: CASAGTELNQPQHF.

This clonotype occurred a few times. The CDR3 DNA reads as TGTGCCAGCAGTTACTCTTCCCAGTCCTACGAGCAGTACTTC. It codes for CASSYSSQSYEQYF. The gene calls are TRBV6-5 and TRBJ2-7; D is ambiguous. Germline V gene sequence: CDR1 MNHEY, CDR2 SVGAGI. V was pared by 0 bases and J by 1 base, with 7 bases between. This CDR3 comprises 14 residues.

A few counts support this clonotype. V gene TRBV20-1 combines with J gene TRBJ1-2, with TRBD1 identical over 8 bases. The V gene end was trimmed by 3 bases and the J gene end by 8 bases; junction bases not matched to a gene: 14. CDR3 size: 15 residues. Germline CDR1 is DFQATT and CDR2 is SNEGSKA (reference sequence). The CDR3 reads CSASGAGGDSVGYTF. CDR3 sequence (DNA): TGCAGTGCTAGTGGGGCAGGGGGCGACTCGGTCGGCTACACCTTC.

V usage is TRBV29-1 and J usage is TRBJ1-1, with D possibly TRBD1 on 5 matching bases. Per the germline V gene, CDR1 is SQVTM and CDR2 is ANQGSEA. The CDR3 is made up of 13 amino acids. Trimming removed 6 bases at V and 10 bases at J, with 21 bases between. DNA of the CDR3: TGCAGCGTAGAAAATGGGGCGACGCTTGGAGCTTTCTTT. Protein product: CSVENGATLGAFF. Drawing the rest from reference TRBV29-1 and TRBJ1-1, the complete variable domain is SAVISQKPSRDICQRGTSLTIQCQVDSQVTMMFWYRQQPGQSLTLIATANQGSEATYESGFVIDKFPISRPNLTFSTLTVSNMSPEDSSIYLCSVENGATLGAFFGQGTRLTVV.

The V gene is TRBV5-6, the J gene TRBJ1-6; D gene uncertain. V dropped 2 bases and J dropped 0 bases, with 9 bases sitting between them. The CDR3 has 16 residues. From germline, CDR1 is SGHDT and CDR2 YYEEEE. CDR3 DNA: TGTGCCAGCAGCTTTGGGCAGAGCTCCTATAATTCACCCCTCCACTTT. It yields the protein CASSFGQSSYNSPLHF.